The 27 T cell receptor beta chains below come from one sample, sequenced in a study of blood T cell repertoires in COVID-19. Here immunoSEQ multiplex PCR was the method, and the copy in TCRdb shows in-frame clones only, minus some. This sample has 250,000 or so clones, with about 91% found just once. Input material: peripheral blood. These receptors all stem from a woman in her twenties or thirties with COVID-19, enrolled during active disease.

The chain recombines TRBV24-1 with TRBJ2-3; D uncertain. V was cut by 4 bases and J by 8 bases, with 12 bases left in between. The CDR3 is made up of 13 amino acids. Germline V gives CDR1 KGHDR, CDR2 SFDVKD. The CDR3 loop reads CATSDRRSGTQYF. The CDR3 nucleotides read TGTGCCACCAGTGACCGGAGATCGGGTACGCAGTATTTT.

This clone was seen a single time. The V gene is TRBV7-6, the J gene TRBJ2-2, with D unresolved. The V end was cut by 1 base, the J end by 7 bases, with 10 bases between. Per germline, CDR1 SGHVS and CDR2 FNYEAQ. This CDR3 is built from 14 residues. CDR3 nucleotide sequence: TGTGCCAGCAGCTTAGGTCTAGAGGTCGGGGAGCTGTTTTTT. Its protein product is CASSLGLEVGELFF.

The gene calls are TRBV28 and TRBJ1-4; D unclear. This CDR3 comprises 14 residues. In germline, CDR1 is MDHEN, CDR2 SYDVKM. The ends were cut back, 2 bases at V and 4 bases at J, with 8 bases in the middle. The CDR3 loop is CASSLTDINEKLFF. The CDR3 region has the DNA TGTGCCAGCAGTTTAACAGATATTAATGAAAAACTGTTTTTT.

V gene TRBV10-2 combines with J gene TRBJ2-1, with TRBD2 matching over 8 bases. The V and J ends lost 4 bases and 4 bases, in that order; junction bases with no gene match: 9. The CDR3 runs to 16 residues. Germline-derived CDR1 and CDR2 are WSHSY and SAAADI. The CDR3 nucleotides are TGCGCCAGCAGTGGTAGAAGCGGGGGACCGTACAATGAGCAGTTCTTC. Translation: CASSGRSGGPYNEQFF.

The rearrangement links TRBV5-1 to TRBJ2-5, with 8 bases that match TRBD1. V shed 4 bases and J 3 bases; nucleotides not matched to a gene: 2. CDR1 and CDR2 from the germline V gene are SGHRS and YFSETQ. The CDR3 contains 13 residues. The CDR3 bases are TGCGCCAGCAGCCTGACAGGGGAAGAGACCCAGTACTTC. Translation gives CASSLTGEETQYF.

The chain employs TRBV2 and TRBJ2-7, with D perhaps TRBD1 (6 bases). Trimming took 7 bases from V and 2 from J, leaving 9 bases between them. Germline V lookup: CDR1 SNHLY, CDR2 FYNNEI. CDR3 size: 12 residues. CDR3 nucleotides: TGTGCCAGCAACAGGGACGCCTACGAGCAGTACTTC. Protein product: CASNRDAYEQYF. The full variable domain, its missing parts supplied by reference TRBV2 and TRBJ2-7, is EPEVTQTPSHQVTQMGQEVILRCVPISNHLYFYWYRQILGQKVEFLVSFYNNEISEKSEIFDDQFSVERPDGSNFTLKIRSTKLEDSAMYFCASNRDAYEQYFGPGTRLTVT.

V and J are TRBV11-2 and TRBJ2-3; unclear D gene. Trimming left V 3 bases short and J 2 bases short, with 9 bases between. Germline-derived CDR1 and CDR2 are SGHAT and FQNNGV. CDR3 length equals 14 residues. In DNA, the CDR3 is TGTGCCAGCAGCTTTTTTGACACCACAGATACGCAGTATTTT. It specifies CASSFFDTTDTQYF.

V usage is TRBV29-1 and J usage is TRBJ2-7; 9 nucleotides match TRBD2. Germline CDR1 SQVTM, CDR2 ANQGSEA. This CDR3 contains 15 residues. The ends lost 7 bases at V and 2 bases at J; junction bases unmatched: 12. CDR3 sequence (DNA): TGCAGCGCCCAAGGGAGCGGGGGGACTCCCTACGAGCAGTACTTC. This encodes CSAQGSGGTPYEQYF.

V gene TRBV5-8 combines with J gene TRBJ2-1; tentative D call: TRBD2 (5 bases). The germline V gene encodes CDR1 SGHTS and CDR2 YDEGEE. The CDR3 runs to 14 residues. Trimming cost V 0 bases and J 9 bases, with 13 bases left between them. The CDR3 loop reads CASSLDHSSIEQFF. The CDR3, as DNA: TGTGCCAGCAGCTTGGACCATTCTAGCATTGAGCAGTTCTTC.

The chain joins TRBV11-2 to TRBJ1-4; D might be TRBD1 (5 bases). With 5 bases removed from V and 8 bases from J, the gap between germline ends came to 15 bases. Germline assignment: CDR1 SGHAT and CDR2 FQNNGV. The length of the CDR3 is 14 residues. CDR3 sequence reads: CASSGASDGEKLFF. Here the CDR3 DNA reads TGTGCCAGCAGCGGGGCCTCCGACGGGGAAAAACTGTTTTTT.

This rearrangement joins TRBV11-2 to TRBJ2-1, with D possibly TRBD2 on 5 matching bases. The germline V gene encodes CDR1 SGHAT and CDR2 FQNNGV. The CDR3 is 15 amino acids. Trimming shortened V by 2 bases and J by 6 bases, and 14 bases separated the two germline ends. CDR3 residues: CASSLHSWTPNEQFF. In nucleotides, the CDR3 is TGTGCCAGCAGCTTACACTCCTGGACTCCCAATGAGCAGTTCTTC.

The CDR3 here is CASSPPRDRVHNEQFF. As DNA, the CDR3 is TGTGCCAGTAGTCCCCCAAGGGACAGGGTCCACAATGAGCAGTTCTTC. The chain joins TRBV19 to TRBJ2-1; 9 bases are shared with TRBD1. Germline lookup yields CDR1 LNHDA and CDR2 SQIVND (reference sequence). J lost 5 bases, V lost 5 bases, and 10 bases had no gene match. The CDR3 spans 16 residues.

CDR3 sequence: CASRRRVNQPQHF. The DNA of the CDR3 is TGTGCCAGCAGACGCAGGGTGAATCAGCCCCAGCATTTT. V gene TRBV6-5 combines with J gene TRBJ1-5, with D tentatively TRBD1 (5 bases). This CDR3 spans 13 amino acids. Germline CDR1 reads MNHEY; CDR2 reads SVGAGI. The V and J ends lost 6 bases and 4 bases respectively, with 10 bases between them.

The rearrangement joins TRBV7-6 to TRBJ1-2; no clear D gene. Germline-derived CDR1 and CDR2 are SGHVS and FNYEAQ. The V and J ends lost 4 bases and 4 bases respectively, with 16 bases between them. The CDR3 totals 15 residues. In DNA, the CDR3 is TGTGCCAGCAGCTCAGATTTTCGGGGAGTCTATGGCTACACCTTC. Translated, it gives CASSSDFRGVYGYTF.

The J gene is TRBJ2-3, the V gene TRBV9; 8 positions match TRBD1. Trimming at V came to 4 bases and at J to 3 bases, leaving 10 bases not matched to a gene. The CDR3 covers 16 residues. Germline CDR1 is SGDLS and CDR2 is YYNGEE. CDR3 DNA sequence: TGTGCCAGCAGCCCTCGACAGGGGTGGGAGACAGATACGCAGTATTTT. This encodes CASSPRQGWETDTQYF.

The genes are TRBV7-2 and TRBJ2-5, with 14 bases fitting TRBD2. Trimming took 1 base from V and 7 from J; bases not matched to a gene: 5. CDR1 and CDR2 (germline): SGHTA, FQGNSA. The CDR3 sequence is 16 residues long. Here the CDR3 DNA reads TGTGCCAGCAGCTTAGGACTAGCGGGGGGGTCATGGACCCAGTACTTC. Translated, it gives CASSLGLAGGSWTQYF.

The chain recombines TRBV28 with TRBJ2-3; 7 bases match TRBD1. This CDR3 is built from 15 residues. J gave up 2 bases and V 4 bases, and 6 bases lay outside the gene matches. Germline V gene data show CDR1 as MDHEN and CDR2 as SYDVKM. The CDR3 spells CASSSTGQVTDTQYF. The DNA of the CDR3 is TGTGCCAGCAGTTCGACAGGGCAAGTCACAGATACGCAGTATTTT.

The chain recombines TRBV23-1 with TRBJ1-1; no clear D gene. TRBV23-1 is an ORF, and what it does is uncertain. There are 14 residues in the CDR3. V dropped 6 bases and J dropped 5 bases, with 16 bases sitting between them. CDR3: CASRIPGCGTEAFF. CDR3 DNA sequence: TGCGCCAGCAGGATCCCGGGATGCGGGACTGAAGCTTTCTTT.

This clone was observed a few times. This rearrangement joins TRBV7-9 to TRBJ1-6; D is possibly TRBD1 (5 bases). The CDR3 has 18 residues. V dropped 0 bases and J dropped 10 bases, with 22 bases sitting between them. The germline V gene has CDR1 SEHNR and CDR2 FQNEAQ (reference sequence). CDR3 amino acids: CASSLAPPGQGGRSPLHF. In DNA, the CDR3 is TGTGCCAGCAGCTTAGCGCCTCCTGGGCAGGGCGGACGCTCACCCCTCCACTTT. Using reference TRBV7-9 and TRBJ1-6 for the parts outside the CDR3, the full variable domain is DTGVSQNPRHKITKRGQNVTFRCDPISEHNRLYWYRQTLGQGPEFLTYFQNEAQLEKSRLLSDRFSAERPKGSFSTLEIQRTEQGDSAMYLCASSLAPPGQGGRSPLHFGNGTRLTVT.

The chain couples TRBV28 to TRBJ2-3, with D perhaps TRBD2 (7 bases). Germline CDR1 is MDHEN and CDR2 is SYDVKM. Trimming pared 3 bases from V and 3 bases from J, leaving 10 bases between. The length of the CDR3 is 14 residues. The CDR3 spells CASSLGGLTDTQYF. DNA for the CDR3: TGTGCCAGCAGTTTGGGGGGGCTGACAGATACGCAGTATTTT. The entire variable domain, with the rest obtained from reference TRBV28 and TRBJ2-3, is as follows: DVKVTQSSRYLVKRTGEKVFLECVQDMDHENMFWYRQDPGLGLRLIYFSYDVKMKEKGDIPEGYSVSREKKERFSLILESASTNQTSMYLCASSLGGLTDTQYFGPGTRLTVL.

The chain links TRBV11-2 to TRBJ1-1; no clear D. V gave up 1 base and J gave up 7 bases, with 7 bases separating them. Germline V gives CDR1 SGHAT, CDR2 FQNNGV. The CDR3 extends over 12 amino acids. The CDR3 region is CASSLGAVEAFF. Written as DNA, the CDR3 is TGTGCCAGCAGCTTAGGGGCAGTTGAAGCTTTCTTT.

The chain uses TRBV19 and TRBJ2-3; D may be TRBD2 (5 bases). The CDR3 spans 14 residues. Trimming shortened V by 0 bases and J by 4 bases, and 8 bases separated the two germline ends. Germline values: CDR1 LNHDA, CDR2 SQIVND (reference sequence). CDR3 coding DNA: TGTGCCAGTAGTATAGAACAGAGGGCAGATACGCAGTATTTT. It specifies CASSIEQRADTQYF.

Here the CDR3 DNA reads TGCAGCGTTGATAGGGGAGGTAACACTGAAGCTTTCTTT. Protein sequence: CSVDRGGNTEAFF. V usage is TRBV29-1 and J usage is TRBJ1-1, with D possibly TRBD1 on 5 matching bases. From germline, CDR1 is SQVTM and CDR2 ANQGSEA. The CDR3 spans 13 residues. Trimming took 3 bases from V and 2 from J, leaving 10 bases between them.

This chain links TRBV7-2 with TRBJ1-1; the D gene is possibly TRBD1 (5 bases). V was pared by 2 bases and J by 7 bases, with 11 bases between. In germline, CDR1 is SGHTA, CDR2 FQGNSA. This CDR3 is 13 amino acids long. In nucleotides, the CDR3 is TGTGCCAGCAGCTTAAGAGGCAGGGATGAAGCTTTCTTT. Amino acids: CASSLRGRDEAFF.

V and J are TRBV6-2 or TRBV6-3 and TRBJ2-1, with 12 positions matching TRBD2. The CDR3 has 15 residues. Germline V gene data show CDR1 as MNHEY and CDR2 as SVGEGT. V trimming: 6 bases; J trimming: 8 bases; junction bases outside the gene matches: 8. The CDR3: CASSQTSGSFDEQFF. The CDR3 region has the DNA TGTGCCAGCAGCCAGACTAGCGGGAGTTTCGATGAGCAGTTCTTC.

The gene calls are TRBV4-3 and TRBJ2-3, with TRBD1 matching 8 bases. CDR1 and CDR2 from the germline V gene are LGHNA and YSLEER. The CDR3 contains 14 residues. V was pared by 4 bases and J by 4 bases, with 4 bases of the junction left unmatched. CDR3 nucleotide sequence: TGCGCCAGCAGCCTCCGGACAGGGCCAGATACGCAGTATTTT. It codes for CASSLRTGPDTQYF.

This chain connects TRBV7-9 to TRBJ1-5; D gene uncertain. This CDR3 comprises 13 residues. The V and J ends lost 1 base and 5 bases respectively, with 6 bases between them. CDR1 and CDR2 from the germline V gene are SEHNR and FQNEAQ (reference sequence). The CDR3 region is CASSLGSDQPQHF. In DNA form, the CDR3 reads TGTGCCAGCAGCTTAGGGAGCGATCAGCCCCAGCATTTT.